This TCR beta chain was sequenced in a study of T cell changes during pregnancy in multiple sclerosis. Clones were read by immunoSEQ multiplex PCR, and TCRdb kept only the in-frame ones, dropping some. The table lists about 100,000 clones, 92% of them singletons, with about 1.8% in the top ten. The CDR3 consists of 14 residues. The ends lost 5 bases at V and 9 bases at J; junction bases unmatched: 8. Germline values: CDR1 SGHVS, CDR2 FNYEAQ. This clone was seen a handful of times. The sequence derives from a female donor with multiple sclerosis, enrolled in a pregnancy study. This chain connects TRBV7-6 to TRBJ2-4; 9 bases fit TRBD1. This specimen consisted of peripheral blood, obtained after pregnancy. CDR3: CASSPRTGAAIQYF. Here the CDR3 DNA reads TGTGCCAGCAGCCCGAGGACAGGGGCGGCCATTCAGTACTTC.